These 5 T cell receptor beta chains originate from one sample sequenced in a study of T cell clones after liver transplantation. TCRdb's copy holds only in-frame clones and misses some; the assay was immunoSEQ multiplex PCR. Here the sample spans more than 20,000 clones, 93% being singletons. Sequencing was performed on CD8+ T cells from blood, taken about 26 months after liver transplant. The origin of the receptors is a human patient who received a liver transplant. The graft donor may be the source of some T cells.

The count of this clone is one. CDR3 nucleotides: TGTGCCAGTAGTTCCTCCTTGAACACTGAAGCTTTCTTT. This translates into CASSSSLNTEAFF. The chain recombines TRBV19 with TRBJ1-1; no firm D call. Germline V gives CDR1 LNHDA, CDR2 SQIVND (reference sequence). The CDR3 is made up of 13 amino acids. V was cut by 5 bases and J by 0 bases, with 7 bases left in between.

The chain carries TRBV6-6 and TRBJ2-1; D remains ambiguous. The V and J ends lost 0 bases and 7 bases respectively, with 1 base between them. The CDR3 runs 11 residues. Germline CDR1 is MNHNY and CDR2 is SVGAGI (reference sequence). The CDR3 sequence: CASSYSNEQFF. The CDR3 DNA reads TGTGCCAGCAGTTACTCGAATGAGCAGTTCTTC.

The V gene is TRBV20-1, the J gene TRBJ2-1; no clear D gene. With 6 bases removed from V and 7 bases from J, the gap between germline ends came to 10 bases. Looked up from germline, CDR1 is DFQATT and CDR2 is SNEGSKA (reference sequence). CDR3 length: 11 amino acids. CDR3 residues: CSARTVNEQFF. The CDR3 coding sequence is TGCAGTGCCCGGACGGTTAATGAGCAGTTCTTC.

This chain links TRBV27 with TRBJ2-3; 9 bases are shared with TRBD1. The ends lost 4 bases at V and 14 bases at J; junction bases unmatched: 10. CDR1 and CDR2 from the germline V gene are MNHEY and SMNVEV (reference sequence). The CDR3 has 13 residues. DNA for the CDR3: TGTGCCAGCAGTTCAACCGGGACAGGGCCCACGTATTTT. This sequence encodes CASSSTGTGPTYF.

The chain employs TRBV28 and TRBJ2-1; tentatively, D is TRBD1 (5 bases). The V end lost 7 bases, the J end lost 4 bases, and 17 bases lay between the germline ends. The CDR3 sequence is 15 residues long. In germline, CDR1 is MDHEN, CDR2 SYDVKM. For the CDR3, the DNA is TGTGCCAGCATTCCAACAGGAACGAATTACAATGAGCAGTTCTTC. It codes for CASIPTGTNYNEQFF. Complete variable domain (other parts from reference TRBV28 and TRBJ2-1): DVKVTQSSRYLVKRTGEKVFLECVQDMDHENMFWYRQDPGLGLRLIYFSYDVKMKEKGDIPEGYSVSREKKERFSLILESASTNQTSMYLCASIPTGTNYNEQFFGPGTRLTVL.